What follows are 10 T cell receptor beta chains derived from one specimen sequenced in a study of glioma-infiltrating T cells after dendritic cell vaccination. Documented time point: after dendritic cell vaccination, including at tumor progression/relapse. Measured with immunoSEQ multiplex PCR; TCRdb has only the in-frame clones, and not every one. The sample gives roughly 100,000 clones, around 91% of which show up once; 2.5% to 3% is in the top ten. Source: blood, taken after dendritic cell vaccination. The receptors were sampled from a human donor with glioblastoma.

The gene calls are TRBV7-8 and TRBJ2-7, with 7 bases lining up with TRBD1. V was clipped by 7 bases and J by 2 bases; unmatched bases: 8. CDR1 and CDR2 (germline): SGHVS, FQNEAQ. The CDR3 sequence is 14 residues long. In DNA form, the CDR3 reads TGTGCCAGCACCCTTCTCAGGGGGACCTACGAGCAGTACTTC. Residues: CASTLLRGTYEQYF.

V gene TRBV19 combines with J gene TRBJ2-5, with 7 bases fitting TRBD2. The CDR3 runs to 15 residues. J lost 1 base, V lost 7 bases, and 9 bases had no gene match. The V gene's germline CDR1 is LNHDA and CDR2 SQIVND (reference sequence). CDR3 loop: CASTKGGNLQETQYF. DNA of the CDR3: TGTGCCAGTACCAAGGGAGGGAACCTCCAAGAGACCCAGTACTTC.

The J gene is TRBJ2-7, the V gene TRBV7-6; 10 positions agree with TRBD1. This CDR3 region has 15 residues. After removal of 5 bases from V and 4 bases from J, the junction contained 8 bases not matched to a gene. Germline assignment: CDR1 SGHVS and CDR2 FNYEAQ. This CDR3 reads CASSRRGTGDYEQYF. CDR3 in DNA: TGTGCCAGCAGCCGACGAGGGACAGGGGATTACGAGCAGTACTTC.

The CDR3 sequence is CATSRSSEAGGTDTQYF. The CDR3 DNA sequence: TGTGCCACCAGCAGATCGAGCGAGGCAGGGGGCACAGATACGCAGTATTTT. The rearrangement links TRBV15 to TRBJ2-3, with D perhaps TRBD1 (6 bases). This CDR3 contains 17 residues. Looked up from germline, CDR1 is LNHNV and CDR2 is YYDKDF (reference sequence). Trimming pared 2 bases from V and 1 base from J, leaving 16 bases between.

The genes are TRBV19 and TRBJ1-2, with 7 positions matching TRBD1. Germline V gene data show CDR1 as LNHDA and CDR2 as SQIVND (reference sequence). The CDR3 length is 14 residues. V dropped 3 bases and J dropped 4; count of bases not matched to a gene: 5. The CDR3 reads CASSIHGQVYGYTF. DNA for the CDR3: TGTGCCAGTAGTATCCACGGACAGGTCTATGGCTACACCTTC.

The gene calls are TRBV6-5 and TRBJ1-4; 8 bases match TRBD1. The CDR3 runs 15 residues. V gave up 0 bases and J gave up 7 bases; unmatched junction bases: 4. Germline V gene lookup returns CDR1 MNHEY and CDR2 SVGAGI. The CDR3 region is CASSYSRDRTEKLFF. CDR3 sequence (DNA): TGTGCCAGCAGTTACTCCCGGGACAGGACTGAAAAACTGTTTTTT.

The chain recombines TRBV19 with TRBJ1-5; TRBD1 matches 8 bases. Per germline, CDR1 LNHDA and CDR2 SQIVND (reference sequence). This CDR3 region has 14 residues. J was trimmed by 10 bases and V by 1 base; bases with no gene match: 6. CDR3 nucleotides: TGTGCCAGTAGTATAGGACAGGGGCGCGCACCCCAGCATTTT. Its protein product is CASSIGQGRAPQHF.

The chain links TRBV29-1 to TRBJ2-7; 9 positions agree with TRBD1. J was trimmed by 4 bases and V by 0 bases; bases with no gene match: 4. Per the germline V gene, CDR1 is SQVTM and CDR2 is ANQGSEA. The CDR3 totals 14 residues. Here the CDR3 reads CSVEDGTGSYEQYF. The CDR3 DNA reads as TGCAGCGTTGAAGATGGGACAGGGTCGTACGAGCAGTACTTC.

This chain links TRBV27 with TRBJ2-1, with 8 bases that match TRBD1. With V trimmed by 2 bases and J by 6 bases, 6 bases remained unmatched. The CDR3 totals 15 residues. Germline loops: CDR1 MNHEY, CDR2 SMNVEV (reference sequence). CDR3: CASSLIGQGINEQFF. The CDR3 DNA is TGTGCCAGCAGTTTAATTGGACAGGGAATCAATGAGCAGTTCTTC.

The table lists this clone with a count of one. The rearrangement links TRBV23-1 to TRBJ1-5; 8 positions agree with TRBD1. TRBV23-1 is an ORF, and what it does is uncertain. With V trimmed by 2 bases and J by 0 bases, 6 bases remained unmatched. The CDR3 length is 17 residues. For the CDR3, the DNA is TGCGCCAGCAGTCAAAAGGACAGGGCAAGTAGCAATCAGCCCCAGCATTTT. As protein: CASSQKDRASSNQPQHF.